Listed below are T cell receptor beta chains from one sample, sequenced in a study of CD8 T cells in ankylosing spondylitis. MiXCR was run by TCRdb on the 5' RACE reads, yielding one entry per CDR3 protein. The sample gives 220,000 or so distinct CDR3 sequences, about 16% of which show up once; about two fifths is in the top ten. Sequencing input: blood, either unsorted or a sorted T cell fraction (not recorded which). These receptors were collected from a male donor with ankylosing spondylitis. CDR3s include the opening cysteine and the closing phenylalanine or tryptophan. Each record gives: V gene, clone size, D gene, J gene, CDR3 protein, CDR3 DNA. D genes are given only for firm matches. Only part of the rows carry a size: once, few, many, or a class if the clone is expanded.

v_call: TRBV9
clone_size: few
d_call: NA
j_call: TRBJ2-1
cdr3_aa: CASSDLTGRQFF
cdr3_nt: TGTGCCAGCAGCGACCTAACCGGTCGTCAGTTCTTC

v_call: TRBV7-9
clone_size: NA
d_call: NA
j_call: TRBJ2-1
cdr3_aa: CASSYPTLSYNEQFF
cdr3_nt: TGTGCCAGCAGCTATCCAACCCTCTCCTACAATGAGCAGTTCTTC

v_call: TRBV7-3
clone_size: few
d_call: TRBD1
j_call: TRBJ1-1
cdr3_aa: CASRLGQHTEAFF
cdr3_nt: TGTGCCAGCAGGCTGGGACAGCACACTGAAGCTTTCTTT

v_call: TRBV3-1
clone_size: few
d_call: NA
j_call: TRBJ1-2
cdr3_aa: CASSQVTGQTYGYTF
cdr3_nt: TGTGCCAGCAGCCAAGTCACAGGACAGACCTATGGCTACACCTTC

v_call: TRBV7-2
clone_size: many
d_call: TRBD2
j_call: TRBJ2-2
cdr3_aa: CASSLAGTSGSRTGELFF
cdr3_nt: TGTGCCAGCAGCTTAGCCGGGACTAGCGGGAGCCGCACCGGGGAGCTGTTTTTT

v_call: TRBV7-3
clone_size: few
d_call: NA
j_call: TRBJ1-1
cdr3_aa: CASSLTNDGNTEAFF
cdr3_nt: TGTGCCAGCAGCTTAACGAATGACGGGAACACTGAAGCTTTCTTT

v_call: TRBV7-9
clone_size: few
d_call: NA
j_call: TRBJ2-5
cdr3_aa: CASSLMVSEIQETQYF
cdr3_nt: TGTGCCAGCAGCTTGATGGTTAGCGAGATTCAAGAGACCCAGTACTTC

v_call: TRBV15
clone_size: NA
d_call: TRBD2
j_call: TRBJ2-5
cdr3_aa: CATSRVPGLAEETQYF
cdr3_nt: TGTGCCACCAGCAGAGTACCCGGACTAGCGGAAGAGACCCAGTACTTC

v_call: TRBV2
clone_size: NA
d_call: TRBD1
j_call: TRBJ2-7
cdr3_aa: CASSEPGTGGNNEQYF
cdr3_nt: TGTGCCAGCAGTGAGCCCGGGACAGGGGGCAACAACGAGCAGTACTTC

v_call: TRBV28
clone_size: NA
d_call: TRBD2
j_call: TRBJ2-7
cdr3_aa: CASSLPAGGGSYEQYF
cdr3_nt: TGTGCCAGCAGTTTACCAGCGGGAGGAGGATCCTACGAGCAGTACTTC

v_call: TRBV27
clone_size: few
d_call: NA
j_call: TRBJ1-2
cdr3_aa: CASSPGRVLGDYGYTF
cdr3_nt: TGTGCCAGCAGTCCGGGACGGGTCCTCGGGGACTATGGCTACACCTTC

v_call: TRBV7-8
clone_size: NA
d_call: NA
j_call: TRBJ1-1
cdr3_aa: CASSLAAGTMNTEAFF
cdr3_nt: TGTGCCAGCAGCTTAGCCGCGGGGACGATGAACACTGAAGCTTTCTTT

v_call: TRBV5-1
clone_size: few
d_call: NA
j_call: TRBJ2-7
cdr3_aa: CASSLNAYEQYF
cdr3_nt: TGCGCCAGCAGCTTGAACGCCTACGAGCAGTACTTC

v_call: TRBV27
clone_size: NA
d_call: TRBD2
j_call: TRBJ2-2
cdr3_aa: CASSFQGLAGEGTTGELFF
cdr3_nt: TGTGCCAGCAGTTTCCAGGGACTAGCGGGAGAGGGGACCACCGGGGAGCTGTTTTTT

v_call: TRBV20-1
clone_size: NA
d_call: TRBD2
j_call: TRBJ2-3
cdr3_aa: CSARDRLAVTSTDTQYF
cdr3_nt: TGCAGTGCTAGAGATCGGCTAGCGGTTACTAGCACAGATACGCAGTATTTT

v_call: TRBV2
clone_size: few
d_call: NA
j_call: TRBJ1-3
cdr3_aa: CASSKDRTSGNTIYF
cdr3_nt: TGTGCCAGCAGTAAAGACAGGACGTCTGGAAACACCATATATTTT

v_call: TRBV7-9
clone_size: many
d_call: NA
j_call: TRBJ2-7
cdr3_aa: CASSLPGSYEQYF
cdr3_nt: TGTGCCAGCAGCTTGCCCGGTTCCTACGAGCAGTACTTC

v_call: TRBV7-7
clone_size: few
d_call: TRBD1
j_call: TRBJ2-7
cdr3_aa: CASRGWDASVAYEQYF
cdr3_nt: TGTGCTAGCAGGGGGTGGGACGCCTCCGTTGCCTACGAGCAGTACTTC

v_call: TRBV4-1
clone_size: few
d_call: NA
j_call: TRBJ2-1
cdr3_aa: CASSQVGNAEQFF
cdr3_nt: TGCGCCAGCAGCCAAGTAGGGAATGCTGAGCAGTTCTTC

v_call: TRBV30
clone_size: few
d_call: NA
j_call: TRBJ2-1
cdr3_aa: CACFDIQEQFF
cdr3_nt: TGTGCCTGCTTCGATATCCAGGAGCAGTTCTTC

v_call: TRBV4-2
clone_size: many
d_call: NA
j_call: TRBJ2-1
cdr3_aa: CASSQVEGSYNEQFF
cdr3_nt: TGTGCCAGCAGCCAAGTGGAGGGTAGCTACAATGAGCAGTTCTTC

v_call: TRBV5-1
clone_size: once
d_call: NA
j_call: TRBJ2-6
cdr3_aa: CASSSTNSGANVLTF
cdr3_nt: TGCGCCAGCAGCTCGACAAACTCTGGGGCCAACGTCCTGACTTTC

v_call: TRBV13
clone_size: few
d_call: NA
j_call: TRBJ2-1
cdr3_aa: CASSLAPAEGLNEQFF
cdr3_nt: TGTGCCAGCAGCTTAGCACCGGCCGAGGGGCTTAATGAGCAGTTCTTC

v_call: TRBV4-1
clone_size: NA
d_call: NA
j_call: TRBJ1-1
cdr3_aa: CASSRPGAGSTEAFF
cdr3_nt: TGCGCCAGCAGCAGACCCGGGGCGGGAAGCACTGAAGCTTTCTTT

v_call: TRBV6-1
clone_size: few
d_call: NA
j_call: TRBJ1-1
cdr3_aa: CASMRSEGTEAFF
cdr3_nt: TGTGCCAGCATGCGCTCTGAGGGCACTGAAGCTTTCTTT

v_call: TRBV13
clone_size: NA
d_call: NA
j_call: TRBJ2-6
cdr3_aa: CASSLQAGANVLTF
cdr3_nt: TGTGCCAGCAGCTTACAGGCTGGGGCCAACGTCCTGACTTTC

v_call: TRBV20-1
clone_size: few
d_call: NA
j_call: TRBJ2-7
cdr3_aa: CSARWDSHRYEQYF
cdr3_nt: TGCAGTGCTAGGTGGGACTCGCACCGCTACGAGCAGTACTTC

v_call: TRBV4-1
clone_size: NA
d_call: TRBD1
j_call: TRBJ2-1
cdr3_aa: CASSQEGQGSYNEQFF
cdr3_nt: TGCGCCAGCAGCCAAGAGGGACAGGGGTCATACAATGAGCAGTTCTTC

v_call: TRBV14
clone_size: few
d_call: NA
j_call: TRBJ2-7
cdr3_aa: CASSQWGAYEQYF
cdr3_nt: TGTGCCAGCAGCCAATGGGGGGCCTACGAGCAGTACTTC

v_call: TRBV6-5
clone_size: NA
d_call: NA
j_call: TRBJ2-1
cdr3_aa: CASSYAGNEQFF
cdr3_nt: TGTGCCAGCAGTTACGCAGGCAATGAGCAGTTCTTC

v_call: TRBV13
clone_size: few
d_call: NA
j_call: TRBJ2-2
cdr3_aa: CASSHRLGGGELFF
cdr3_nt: TGTGCCAGCAGCCACCGACTAGGCGGCGGGGAGCTGTTTTTT

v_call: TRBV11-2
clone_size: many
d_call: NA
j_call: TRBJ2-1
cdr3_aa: CASSVGNEQFF
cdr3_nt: TGTGCCAGCAGCGTAGGTAATGAGCAGTTCTTC

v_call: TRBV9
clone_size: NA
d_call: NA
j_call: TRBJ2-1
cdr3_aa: CASSGRQVPVVFF
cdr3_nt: TGTGCCAGCAGCGGTAGACAGGTTCCCGTGGTGTTCTTC

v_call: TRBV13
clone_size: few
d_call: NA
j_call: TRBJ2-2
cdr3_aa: CASSGGVGNTGELFF
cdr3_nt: TGTGCCAGCAGCGGAGGGGTGGGGAACACCGGGGAGCTGTTTTTT

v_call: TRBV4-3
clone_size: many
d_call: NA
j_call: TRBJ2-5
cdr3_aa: CASSQEGRVQETQYF
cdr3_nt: TGCGCCAGCAGCCAAGAGGGCAGGGTCCAAGAGACCCAGTACTTC

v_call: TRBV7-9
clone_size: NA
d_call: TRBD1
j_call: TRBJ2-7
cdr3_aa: CASSHRQGIYEQYF
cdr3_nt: TGTGCCAGCAGCCACCGACAGGGGATCTACGAGCAGTACTTC

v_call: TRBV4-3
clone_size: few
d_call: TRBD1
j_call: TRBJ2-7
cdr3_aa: CASSQDRDYEQYF
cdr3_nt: TGCGCCAGCAGCCAGGACAGGGACTACGAGCAGTACTTC

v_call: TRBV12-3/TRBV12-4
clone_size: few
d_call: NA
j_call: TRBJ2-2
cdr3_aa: CASSPTPGRTLEGTGELFF
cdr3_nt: TGTGCCAGCAGTCCTACCCCGGGGAGAACACTAGAGGGGACCGGGGAGCTGTTTTTT

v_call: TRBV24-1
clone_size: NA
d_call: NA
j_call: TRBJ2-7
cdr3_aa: CATSRQGDEQYF
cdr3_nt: TGTGCCACCAGCCGTCAGGGAGACGAGCAGTACTTC

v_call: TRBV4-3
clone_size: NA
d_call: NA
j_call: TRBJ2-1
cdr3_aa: CASSQDRRGGPYNEQFF
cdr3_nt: TGCGCCAGCAGCCAAGACCGGCGGGGTGGGCCGTACAATGAGCAGTTCTTC